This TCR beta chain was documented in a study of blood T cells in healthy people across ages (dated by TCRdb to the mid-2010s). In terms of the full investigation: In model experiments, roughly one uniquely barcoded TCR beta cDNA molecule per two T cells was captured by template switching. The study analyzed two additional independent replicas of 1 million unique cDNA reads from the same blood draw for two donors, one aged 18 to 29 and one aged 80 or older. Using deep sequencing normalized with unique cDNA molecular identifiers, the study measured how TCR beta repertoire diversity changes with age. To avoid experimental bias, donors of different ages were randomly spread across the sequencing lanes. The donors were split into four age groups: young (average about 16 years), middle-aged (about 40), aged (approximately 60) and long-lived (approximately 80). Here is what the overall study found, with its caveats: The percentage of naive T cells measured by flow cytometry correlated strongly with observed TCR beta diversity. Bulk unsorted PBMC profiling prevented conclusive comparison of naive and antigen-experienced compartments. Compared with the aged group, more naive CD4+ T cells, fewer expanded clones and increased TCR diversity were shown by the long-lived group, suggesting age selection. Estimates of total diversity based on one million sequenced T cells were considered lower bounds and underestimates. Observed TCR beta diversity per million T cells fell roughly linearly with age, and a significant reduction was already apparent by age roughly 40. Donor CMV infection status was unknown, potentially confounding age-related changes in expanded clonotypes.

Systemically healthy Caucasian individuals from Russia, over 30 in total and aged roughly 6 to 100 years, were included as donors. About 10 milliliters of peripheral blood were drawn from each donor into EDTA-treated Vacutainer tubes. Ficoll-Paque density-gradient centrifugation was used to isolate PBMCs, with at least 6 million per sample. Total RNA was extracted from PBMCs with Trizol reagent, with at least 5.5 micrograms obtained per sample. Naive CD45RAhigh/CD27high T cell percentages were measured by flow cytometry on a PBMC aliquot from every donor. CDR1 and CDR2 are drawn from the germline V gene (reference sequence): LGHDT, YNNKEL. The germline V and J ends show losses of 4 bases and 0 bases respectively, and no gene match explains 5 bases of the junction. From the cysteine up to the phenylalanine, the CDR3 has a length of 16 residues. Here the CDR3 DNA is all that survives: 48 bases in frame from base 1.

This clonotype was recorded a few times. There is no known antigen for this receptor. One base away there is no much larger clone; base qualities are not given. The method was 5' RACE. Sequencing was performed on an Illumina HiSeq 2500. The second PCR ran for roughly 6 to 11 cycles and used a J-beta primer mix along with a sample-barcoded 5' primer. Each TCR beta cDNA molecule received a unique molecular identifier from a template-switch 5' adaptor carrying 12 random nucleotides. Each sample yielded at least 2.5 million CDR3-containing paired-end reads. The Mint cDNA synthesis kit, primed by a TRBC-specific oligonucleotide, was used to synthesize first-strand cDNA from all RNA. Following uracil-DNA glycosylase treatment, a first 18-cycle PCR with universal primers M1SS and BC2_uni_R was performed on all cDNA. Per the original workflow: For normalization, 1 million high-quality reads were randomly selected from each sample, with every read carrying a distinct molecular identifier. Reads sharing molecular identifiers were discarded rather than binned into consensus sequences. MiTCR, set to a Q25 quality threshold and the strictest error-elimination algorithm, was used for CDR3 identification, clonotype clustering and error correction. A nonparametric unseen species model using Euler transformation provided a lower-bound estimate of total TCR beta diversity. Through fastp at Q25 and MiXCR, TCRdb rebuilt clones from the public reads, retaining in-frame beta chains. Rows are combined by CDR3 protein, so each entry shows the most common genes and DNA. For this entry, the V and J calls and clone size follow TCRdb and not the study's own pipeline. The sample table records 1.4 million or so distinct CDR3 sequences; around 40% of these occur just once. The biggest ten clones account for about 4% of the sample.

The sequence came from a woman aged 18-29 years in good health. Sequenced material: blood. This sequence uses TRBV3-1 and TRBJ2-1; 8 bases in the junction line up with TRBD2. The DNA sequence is TGTGCCAGCAGCCCCTGGACTAGCCTCTCCTACAATGAGCAGTTCTTC. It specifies CASSPWTSLSYNEQFF.